What follows are 22 T cell receptor beta chains derived from one specimen sequenced in a study of a mutant IDH1 vaccine in newly diagnosed glioma. Sequenced by immunoSEQ multiplex PCR; TCRdb stores in-frame clones only, minus some. The sample yields 50,000 to 55,000 clones, roughly 73% seen once. Time point described: week 5, during vaccination. In the vaccine, a single dose held 300 ug of the mutant IDH1 20-mer peptide, along with topical imiquimod. No antigen has been identified for these receptors. The material sequenced was PBMCs, taken from a glioma patient whose treatment included an IDH1 peptide vaccine. These receptors all come from a middle-aged man with glioma.

The rearrangement uses TRBV18 and TRBJ1-5; TRBD1 is a possible D gene (6 bases). Between the trimmed V and J ends, which lost 5 bases and 3 bases, there was a span of 17 bases. The CDR3 is 16 residues long. Germline-derived CDR1 and CDR2 are KGHSH and LQKENI. CDR3 nucleotide sequence: TGTGCCAGCTCATGGGGAGGGCAGGGGAACAATCAGCCCCAGCATTTT. It translates to CASSWGGQGNNQPQHF. Full variable domain (missing parts from reference TRBV18 and TRBJ1-5): NAGVMQNPRHLVRRRGQEARLRCSPMKGHSHVYWYRQLPEEGLKFMVYLQKENIIDESGMPKERFSAEFPKEGPSILRIQQVVRGDSAAYFCASSWGGQGNNQPQHFGDGTRLSIL.

This clone was observed once. The gene calls are TRBV25-1 and TRBJ1-2; D may be TRBD1 (6 bases). Germline-derived CDR1 and CDR2 are MGHDK and SYGVNS. The length of the CDR3 is 13 residues. V gave up 10 bases and J gave up 3 bases, with 15 bases separating them. CDR3 amino acids: CATQQDRDYGYTF. CDR3 nucleotides: TGTGCCACACAGCAGGACAGAGACTATGGCTACACCTTC.

The chain couples TRBV10-1 to TRBJ1-3, with TRBD1 as a possible D gene (6 bases). V dropped 0 bases and J dropped 2 bases, with 17 bases sitting between them. The CDR3 loop spans 18 amino acids. The germline V gene has CDR1 WNHNN and CDR2 SYGVQD (reference sequence). The CDR3 coding sequence is TGCGCCAGCAGTGAGTCAGTGAGGACAGAAGGACCTGGAAACACCATATATTTT. Its protein is CASSESVRTEGPGNTIYF.

J is TRBJ2-7 and V is TRBV5-4; 10 positions match TRBD2. After removal of 4 bases from V and 2 bases from J, the junction contained 6 bases not matched to a gene. CDR3 length: 15 residues. Germline V gives CDR1 SGHNT, CDR2 YYREEE (reference sequence). CDR3 amino acids: CASSPAGGRAYEQYF. The DNA of the CDR3 is TGTGCCAGCAGCCCAGCGGGGGGGCGTGCCTACGAGCAGTACTTC.

The CDR3 reads CASSSGQVLSYEQYF. The CDR3 nucleotides are TGTGCCAGCAGCTCGGGACAGGTCCTCTCCTACGAGCAGTACTTC. The V and J genes are TRBV7-2 and TRBJ2-7; 8 bases align to TRBD1. Germline V gene lookup returns CDR1 SGHTA and CDR2 FQGNSA. V lost 4 bases to trimming and J lost 0 bases; unmatched junction nucleotides: 5. CDR3 length: 15 residues.

V is TRBV10-1 and J is TRBJ1-1; TRBD1 might be the D (6 bases). Per the germline V gene, CDR1 is WNHNN and CDR2 is SYGVQD (reference sequence). The V end lost 10 bases, the J end lost 2 bases, and 20 bases lay between the germline ends. This CDR3 comprises 15 residues. Here the CDR3 reads CATKRTGQSNTEAFF. In nucleotides, the CDR3 is TGCGCCACTAAAAGAACCGGACAGTCAAACACTGAAGCTTTCTTT.

This clone was counted only a few times. The rearrangement joins TRBV11-3 to TRBJ1-4; D uncertain. Germline assignment: CDR1 SGHNT and CDR2 YENEEA. The germline V and J ends were trimmed by 8 bases and 3 bases, with 7 bases remaining between them. The length of the CDR3 is 12 residues. DNA of the CDR3: TGTGCCAGCCACGGGTCTAATGAAAAACTGTTTTTT. Its protein product is CASHGSNEKLFF.

The rearrangement joins TRBV29-1 to TRBJ2-7; 7 bases line up with TRBD1. The CDR3 loop spans 11 amino acids. Germline loops: CDR1 SQVTM, CDR2 ANQGSEA. V shed 6 bases, J shed 6 bases, and the junction held 5 bases outside the gene matches. Here the CDR3 DNA reads TGCAGCGTCGGGACAGTGAGCGAGCAGTACTTC. Translating it yields CSVGTVSEQYF.

This clone was detected once. This sequence joins TRBV7-9 and TRBJ2-6; TRBD1 agrees at 10 bases. The CDR3 spans 18 residues. The V gene's germline CDR1 is SEHNR and CDR2 FQNEAQ (reference sequence). Trimming took 5 bases from V and 0 from J; bases not matched to a gene: 7. The CDR3 sequence: CASSSGDRGRSGANVLTF. For the CDR3, the DNA is TGTGCCAGCAGCAGCGGGGACAGGGGTCGCTCTGGGGCCAACGTCCTGACTTTC. Based on the CDR3 plus reference TRBV7-9 and TRBJ2-6, the full variable domain is DTGVSQNPRHKITKRGQNVTFRCDPISEHNRLYWYRQTLGQGPEFLTYFQNEAQLEKSRLLSDRFSAERPKGSFSTLEIQRTEQGDSAMYLCASSSGDRGRSGANVLTFGAGSRLTVL.

The V and J genes are TRBV5-5 and TRBJ2-5; possible D gene TRBD1, 6 bases. There are 14 residues in the CDR3. Germline CDR1 SGHKS, CDR2 YYEKEE (reference sequence). Trimming cost V 2 bases and J 3 bases, with 11 bases left between them. This CDR3 reads CASSFRAGEETQYF. The CDR3 DNA reads TGTGCCAGCAGCTTCCGAGCAGGGGAAGAGACCCAGTACTTC.

The CDR3 coding sequence is TGTGCCTGGAGTAGACTAGCGGGGGGGTCCGAGCAGTACTTC. It is translated as CAWSRLAGGSEQYF. The genes are TRBV30 and TRBJ2-7; 14 nucleotides agree with TRBD2. The CDR3 length is 14 residues. Germline CDR1 GTSNPN, CDR2 SVGIG (reference sequence). Unmatched junction bases numbered 3, after V lost 2 bases and J lost 6 bases.

The chain couples TRBV15 to TRBJ1-4; D unclear. Germline CDR1 and CDR2: LNHNV and YYDKDF (reference sequence). V was trimmed by 4 bases and J by 0 bases, leaving 9 bases between them. The CDR3 totals 15 residues. The chain's CDR3 is CATSTTLPTNEKLFF. In nucleotides, the CDR3 is TGTGCCACCAGCACCACCTTGCCAACTAATGAAAAACTGTTTTTT. The full variable domain, with the rest looked up from reference TRBV15 and TRBJ1-4, is DAMVIQNPRYQVTQFGKPVTLSCSQTLNHNVMYWYQQKSSQAPKLLFHYYDKDFNNEADTPDNFQSRRPNTSFCFLDIRSPGLGDTAMYLCATSTTLPTNEKLFFGSGTQLSVL.

This rearrangement joins TRBV6-1 to TRBJ1-5; no clear D. V lost 2 bases and J lost 3, with 11 bases in between. The V gene's germline CDR1 is MNHNS and CDR2 SASEGT. This CDR3 region has 15 residues. Written as DNA, the CDR3 is TGTGCCAGCAGTGAAAGGTATCAGCCCAATCAGCCCCAGCATTTT. This gives the protein CASSERYQPNQPQHF.

The rearrangement uses TRBV9 and TRBJ2-3; D possibly corresponds to TRBD2 (6 bases). Trimming stripped 4 bases from V and 6 bases from J, with 15 bases between. The CDR3 runs to 14 residues. Germline V lookup: CDR1 SGDLS, CDR2 YYNGEE. The CDR3 region has the DNA TGTGCCAGCAGCTCCTCGGGGGTTCGGGATACGCAGTATTTT. Protein: CASSSSGVRDTQYF.

V and J are TRBV29-1 and TRBJ1-4; 9 bases align to TRBD1. CDR3 length equals 13 residues. CDR1 is SQVTM, CDR2 ANQGSEA, per germline. The J segment lost 5 bases and the V segment lost 7 bases, leaving 5 bases of the junction unmatched. CDR3 in amino acids: CSAVTGGNEKLFF. CDR3 nucleotides: TGCAGCGCCGTGACAGGGGGAAATGAAAAACTGTTTTTT.

This sequence joins TRBV6-5 and TRBJ2-3; D perhaps matches TRBD2 (6 bases). The CDR3 is 15 residues long. Germline V gene data show CDR1 as MNHEY and CDR2 as SVGAGI. V lost 6 bases and J lost 0, with 13 bases in between. CDR3 sequence (DNA): TGTGCCAGCAGGAGCGGGTATAGGAGCACAGATACGCAGTATTTT. It is translated as CASRSGYRSTDTQYF.

This clone was seen only a few times. The chain joins TRBV28 to TRBJ1-1, with 8 bases identical to TRBD1. The germline CDR1 and CDR2 sequences are MDHEN and SYDVKM. The CDR3 consists of 14 residues. Germline trimming cut 4 bases from V and 4 bases from J; bases unmatched to any gene: 5. The CDR3 bases are TGTGCCAGCAGTTCAGGGGGCCGGGGCACTGAAGCTTTCTTT. Protein product: CASSSGGRGTEAFF.

The rearrangement joins TRBV6-6 to TRBJ2-1, with D perhaps matching TRBD2 (6 bases). CDR1 is MNHNY and CDR2 is SVGAGI in the germline V gene (reference sequence). The CDR3 length is 15 residues. Trimming stripped 5 bases from V and 9 bases from J, with 20 bases between. The DNA of the CDR3 is TGTGCCAGCAGTCCTCGACGGGATCGGGGAGGTGAGCAGTTCTTC. This sequence encodes CASSPRRDRGGEQFF.

The CDR3 is CASSQGAEDTQYF. CDR3 DNA sequence: TGCGCCAGCAGCCAGGGGGCAGAAGATACGCAGTATTTT. The chain combines TRBV4-1 with TRBJ2-3; TRBD1 might be the D (6 bases). The CDR3 is made up of 13 amino acids. Trimming shortened V by 3 bases and J by 5 bases, and 9 bases separated the two germline ends. Germline V gene lookup returns CDR1 MGHRA and CDR2 YSYEKL.

This chain links TRBV19 with TRBJ2-3, with 10 nucleotides matching TRBD2. J lost 2 bases, V lost 4 bases, and 3 bases had no gene match. CDR3 size: 15 residues. Germline V gene lookup returns CDR1 LNHDA and CDR2 SQIVND (reference sequence). CDR3 amino acids: CASSRSGGVTDTQYF. The CDR3 DNA reads as TGTGCCAGTAGTAGGAGCGGGGGGGTCACAGATACGCAGTATTTT.

The V gene is TRBV30, the J gene TRBJ1-1; D not resolved. V shed 4 bases and J shed 4 bases, with 13 bases lying between them. From germline, CDR1 is GTSNPN and CDR2 SVGIG (reference sequence). There are 13 residues in the CDR3. The DNA of the CDR3 is TGTGCCTGGACCCTGGTCTGGGGCACTGAAGCTTTCTTT. Protein sequence: CAWTLVWGTEAFF.

The chain employs TRBV10-3 and TRBJ1-5; D not resolved. This CDR3 is built from 15 residues. V lost 3 bases and J lost 0, with 9 bases in between. Germline V gene sequence: CDR1 ENHRY, CDR2 SYGVKD. The DNA for the CDR3 is TGTGCCATCAGTGACCCCTCCTATAGCAATCAGCCCCAGCATTTT. It encodes CAISDPSYSNQPQHF.